The sequence of this T cell receptor beta chain was determined in a study of T-cell reconstitution after alpha-beta-depleted transplantation in children. TCRbeta library preparation incorporated unique molecular identifiers. TCRdb processed the PCR reads anew with MiXCR; each CDR3 protein has one entry. This sample has roughly 200,000 distinct CDR3 sequences, with more than 6.5% found just once. Germline V gene data show CDR1 as SGHVS and CDR2 as FQNEAQ. Trimming left V 5 bases short and J 0 bases short, with 8 bases between. The CDR3 contains 14 residues. Sequenced material: PBMCs from the stem cell graft donor, taken from the stem cell graft. The V gene is TRBV7-8, the J gene TRBJ1-3; D might be TRBD1 (6 bases). The TCR sequence derives from a human donor who donated a stem cell graft to a child with Wiskott-Aldrich syndrome. The CDR3 spells CASSPQGSGNTIYF. In DNA form, the CDR3 reads TGTGCCAGCAGCCCACAGGGCTCTGGAAACACCATATATTTT.